This passage covers 4 T cell receptor beta chains from one sample sequenced in a study of shared clonotypes between healthy human individuals. Assay: immunoSEQ multiplex PCR; the TCRdb copy retains only in-frame clones and omits some. Among some 1.5 million clones listed, over 95% were seen once. Sequenced material: naive CD4+ T cells sorted from blood. The sample's subset: CD45RA+ positively selected. Source of these receptors: a man between 25 and 39 years old in good health.

The rearrangement uses TRBV7-9 and TRBJ1-4; D ambiguous. Germline assignment: CDR1 SEHNR and CDR2 FQNEAQ (reference sequence). The length of the CDR3 is 14 residues. V lost 5 bases and J 7 bases, leaving 14 bases between the germline ends. In DNA, the CDR3 is TGTGCCAGCAGCCTCCGGGTGGGTGGTGAAAAACTGTTTTTT. It encodes CASSLRVGGEKLFF.

This CDR3 is CASSVEWQVYNEQFF. The DNA for the CDR3 is TGTGCCAGCAGCGTAGAGTGGCAAGTATACAATGAGCAGTTCTTC. J is TRBJ2-1 and V is TRBV9; D remains ambiguous. V was shortened by 0 bases and J by 4 bases, with 11 bases between the two germline ends. This CDR3 has 15 residues. The germline gives CDR1 SGDLS, CDR2 YYNGEE.

This chain links TRBV7-2 with TRBJ2-7; 8 bases map to TRBD1. The CDR3 consists of 15 residues. CDR1 and CDR2 (germline): SGHTA, FQGNSA. V was pared by 6 bases and J by 1 base, with 8 bases of the junction left unmatched. CDR3 amino acids: CASRSGQGKSYEQYF. The CDR3 DNA reads as TGTGCCAGCAGGTCAGGACAGGGTAAATCCTACGAGCAGTACTTC.

The chain has TRBV15 and TRBJ2-2, with 7 bases identical to TRBD2. The J segment lost 7 bases and the V segment lost 0 bases, leaving 11 bases of the junction unmatched. Germline V CDR1 and CDR2: LNHNV, YYDKDF (reference sequence). This CDR3 is 17 amino acids long. The CDR3 nucleotides read TGTGCCACCAGCAGAGATGGGCTAGCGGAAACCCGCGGGGAGCTGTTTTTT. Protein sequence: CATSRDGLAETRGELFF.